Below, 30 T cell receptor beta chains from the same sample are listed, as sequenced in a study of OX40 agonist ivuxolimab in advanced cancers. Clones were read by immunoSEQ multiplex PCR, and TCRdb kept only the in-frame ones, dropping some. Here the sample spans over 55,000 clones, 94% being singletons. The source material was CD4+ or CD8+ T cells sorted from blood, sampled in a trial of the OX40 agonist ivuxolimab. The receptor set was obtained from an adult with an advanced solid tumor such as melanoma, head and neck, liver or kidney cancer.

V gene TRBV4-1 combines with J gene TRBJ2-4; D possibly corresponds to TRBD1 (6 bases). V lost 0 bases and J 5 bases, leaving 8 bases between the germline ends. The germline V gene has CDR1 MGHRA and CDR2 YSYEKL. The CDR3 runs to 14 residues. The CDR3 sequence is CASSQEQGQNIQYF. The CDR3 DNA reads TGCGCCAGCAGCCAAGAACAGGGCCAAAACATTCAGTACTTC.

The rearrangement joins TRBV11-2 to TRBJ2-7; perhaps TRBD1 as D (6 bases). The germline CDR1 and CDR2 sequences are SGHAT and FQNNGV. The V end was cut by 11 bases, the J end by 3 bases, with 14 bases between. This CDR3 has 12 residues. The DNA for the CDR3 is TGTGCCTCAGGGGCCGAAGTCTACGAGCAGTACTTC. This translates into CASGAEVYEQYF. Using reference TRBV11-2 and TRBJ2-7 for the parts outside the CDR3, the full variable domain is EAGVAQSPRYKIIEKRQSVAFWCNPISGHATLYWYQQILGQGPKLLIQFQNNGVVDDSQLPKDRFSAERLKGVDSTLKIQPAKLEDSAVYLCASGAEVYEQYFGPGTRLTVT.

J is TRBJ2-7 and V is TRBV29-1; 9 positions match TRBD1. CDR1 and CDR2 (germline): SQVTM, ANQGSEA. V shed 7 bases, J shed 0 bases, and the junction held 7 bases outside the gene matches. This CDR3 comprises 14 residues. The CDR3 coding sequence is TGCAGCGGCGCCGGGACAGGGAGCTCCTACGAGCAGTACTTC. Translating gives CSGAGTGSSYEQYF.

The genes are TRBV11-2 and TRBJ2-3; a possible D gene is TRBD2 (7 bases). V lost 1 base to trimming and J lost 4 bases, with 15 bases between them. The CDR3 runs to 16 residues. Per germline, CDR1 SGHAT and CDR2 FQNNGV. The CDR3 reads CASSLGLAGAADTQYF. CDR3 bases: TGTGCCAGCAGCTTAGGCCTGGCGGGGGCCGCAGATACGCAGTATTTT.

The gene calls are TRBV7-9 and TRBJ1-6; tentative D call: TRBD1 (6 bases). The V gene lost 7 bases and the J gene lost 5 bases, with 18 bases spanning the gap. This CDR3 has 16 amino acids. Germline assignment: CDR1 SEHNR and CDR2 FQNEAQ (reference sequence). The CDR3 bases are TGTGCCAGCACCACGGACAGCCGCCCACATAATTCACCCCTCCACTTT. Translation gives CASTTDSRPHNSPLHF. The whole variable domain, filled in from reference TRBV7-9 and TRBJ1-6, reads DTGVSQNPRHKITKRGQNVTFRCDPISEHNRLYWYRQTLGQGPEFLTYFQNEAQLEKSRLLSDRFSAERPKGSFSTLEIQRTEQGDSAMYLCASTTDSRPHNSPLHFGNGTRLTVT.

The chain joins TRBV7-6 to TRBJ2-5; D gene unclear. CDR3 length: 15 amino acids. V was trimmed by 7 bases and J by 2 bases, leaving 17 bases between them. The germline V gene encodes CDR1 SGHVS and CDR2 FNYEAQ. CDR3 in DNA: TGTGCCAGCACCCATACTCAGAATTATCAAGAGACCCAGTACTTC. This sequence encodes CASTHTQNYQETQYF.

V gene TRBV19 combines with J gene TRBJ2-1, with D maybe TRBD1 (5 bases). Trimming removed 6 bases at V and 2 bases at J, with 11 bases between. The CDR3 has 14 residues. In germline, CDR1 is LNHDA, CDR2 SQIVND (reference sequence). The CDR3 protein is CASRQGRAYNEQFF. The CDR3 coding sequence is TGTGCCAGTAGGCAGGGAAGGGCCTACAATGAGCAGTTCTTC.

This CDR3 reads CASTALLGKNQPQHF. The CDR3 DNA reads TGTGCCAGTACTGCACTTTTGGGGAAGAATCAGCCCCAGCATTTT. The V gene is TRBV19, the J gene TRBJ1-5, with D unclear. V was cut by 7 bases and J by 4 bases, with 17 bases left in between. This CDR3 is 15 amino acids long. Looked up from germline, CDR1 is LNHDA and CDR2 is SQIVND (reference sequence). Looking up the rest from reference TRBV19 and TRBJ1-5 gives the full variable domain: DGGITQSPKYLFRKEGQNVTLSCEQNLNHDAMYWYRQDPGQGLRLIYYSQIVNDFQKGDIAEGYSVSREKKESFPLTVTSAQKNPTAFYLCASTALLGKNQPQHFGDGTRLSIL.

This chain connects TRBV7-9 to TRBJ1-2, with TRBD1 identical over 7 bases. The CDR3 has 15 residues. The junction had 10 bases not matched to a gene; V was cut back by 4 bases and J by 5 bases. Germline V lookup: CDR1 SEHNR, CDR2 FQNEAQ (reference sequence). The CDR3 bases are TGTGCCAGCAGCTACCCCGGGACAGTAGATTATGGCTACACCTTC. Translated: CASSYPGTVDYGYTF.

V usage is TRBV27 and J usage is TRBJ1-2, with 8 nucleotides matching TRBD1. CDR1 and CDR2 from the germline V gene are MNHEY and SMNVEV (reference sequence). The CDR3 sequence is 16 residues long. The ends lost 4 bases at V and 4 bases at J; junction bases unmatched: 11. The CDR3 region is CASSSAGPGGTYGYTF. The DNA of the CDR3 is TGTGCCAGCAGTTCTGCCGGGCCAGGGGGCACCTATGGCTACACCTTC.

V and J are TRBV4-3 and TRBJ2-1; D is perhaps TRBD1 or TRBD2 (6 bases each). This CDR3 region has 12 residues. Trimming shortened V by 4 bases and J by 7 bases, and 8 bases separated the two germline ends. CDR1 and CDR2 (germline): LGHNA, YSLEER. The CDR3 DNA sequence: TGCGCCAGCAGCCTAGGGGGGAATGAGCAGTTCTTC. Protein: CASSLGGNEQFF.

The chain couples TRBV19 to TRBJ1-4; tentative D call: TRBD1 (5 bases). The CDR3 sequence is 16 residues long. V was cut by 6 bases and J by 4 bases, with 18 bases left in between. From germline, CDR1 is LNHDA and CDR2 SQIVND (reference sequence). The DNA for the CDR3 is TGTGCCAGTAGGGTGGGCGGGGGACCCCGTAATGAAAAACTGTTTTTT. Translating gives CASRVGGGPRNEKLFF.

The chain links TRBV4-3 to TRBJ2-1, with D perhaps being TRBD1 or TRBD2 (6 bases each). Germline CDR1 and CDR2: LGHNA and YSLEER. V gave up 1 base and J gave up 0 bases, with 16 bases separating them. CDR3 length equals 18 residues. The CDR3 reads CASSQVRGAPSSYNEQFF. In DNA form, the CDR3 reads TGCGCCAGCAGCCAAGTTAGGGGGGCCCCGAGCTCCTACAATGAGCAGTTCTTC.

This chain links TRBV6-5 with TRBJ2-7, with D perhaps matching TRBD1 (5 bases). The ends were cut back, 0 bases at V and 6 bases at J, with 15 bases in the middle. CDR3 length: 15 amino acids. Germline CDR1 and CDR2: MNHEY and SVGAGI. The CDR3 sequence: CASSYSRVLGLEQYF. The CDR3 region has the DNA TGTGCCAGCAGTTACTCCCGAGTTCTGGGGCTCGAGCAGTACTTC.

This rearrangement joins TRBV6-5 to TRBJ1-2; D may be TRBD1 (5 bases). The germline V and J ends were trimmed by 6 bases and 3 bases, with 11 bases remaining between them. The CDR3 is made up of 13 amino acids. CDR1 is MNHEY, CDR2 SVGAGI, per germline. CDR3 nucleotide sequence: TGTGCCAGCAGCCCGGGGGGGTACTATGGCTACACCTTC. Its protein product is CASSPGGYYGYTF.

As DNA, the CDR3 is TGTGCCAGCACCCCACGGCTATCCCAAGAGACCCAGTACTTC. Translation: CASTPRLSQETQYF. The chain recombines TRBV6-5 with TRBJ2-5; D is unresolved. V was pared by 7 bases and J by 1 base, with 13 bases between. CDR3 length equals 14 residues. CDR1 and CDR2 (germline): MNHEY, SVGAGI.

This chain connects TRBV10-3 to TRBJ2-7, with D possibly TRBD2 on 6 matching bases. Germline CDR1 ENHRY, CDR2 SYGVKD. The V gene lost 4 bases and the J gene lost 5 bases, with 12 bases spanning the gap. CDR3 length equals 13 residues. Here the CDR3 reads CAISGLVSHEQYF. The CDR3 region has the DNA TGTGCCATCAGTGGACTAGTTAGTCACGAGCAGTACTTC.

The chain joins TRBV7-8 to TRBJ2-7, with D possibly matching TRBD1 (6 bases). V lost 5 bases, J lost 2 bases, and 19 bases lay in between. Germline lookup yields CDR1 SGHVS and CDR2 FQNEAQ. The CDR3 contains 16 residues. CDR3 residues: CASSPTDLGGTYEQYF. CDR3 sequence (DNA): TGTGCCAGCAGCCCGACAGACCTAGGGGGTACCTACGAGCAGTACTTC.

The chain's CDR3 is CASTFSGTGGDEQYF. The CDR3 DNA sequence: TGTGCCAGTACCTTCTCCGGGACAGGGGGCGACGAGCAGTACTTC. The chain recombines TRBV19 with TRBJ2-7; TRBD1 matches 12 bases. In germline, CDR1 is LNHDA, CDR2 SQIVND (reference sequence). This CDR3 comprises 15 residues. After removal of 7 bases from V and 5 bases from J, the junction contained 9 bases not matched to a gene.

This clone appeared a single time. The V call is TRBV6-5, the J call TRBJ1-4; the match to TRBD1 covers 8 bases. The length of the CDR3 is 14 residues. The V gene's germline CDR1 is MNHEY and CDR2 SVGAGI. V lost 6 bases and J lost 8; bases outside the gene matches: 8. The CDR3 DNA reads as TGTGCCAGCAGCCAAGGGCAGGGGGCGGAAAAACTGTTTTTT. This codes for CASSQGQGAEKLFF.

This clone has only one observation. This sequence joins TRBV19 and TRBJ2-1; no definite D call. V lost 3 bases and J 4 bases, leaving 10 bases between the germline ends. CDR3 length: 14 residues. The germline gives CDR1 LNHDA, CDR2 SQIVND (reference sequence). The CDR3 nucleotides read TGTGCCAGTAGTATTAGTCTAGTTTACAATGAGCAGTTCTTC. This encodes CASSISLVYNEQFF.

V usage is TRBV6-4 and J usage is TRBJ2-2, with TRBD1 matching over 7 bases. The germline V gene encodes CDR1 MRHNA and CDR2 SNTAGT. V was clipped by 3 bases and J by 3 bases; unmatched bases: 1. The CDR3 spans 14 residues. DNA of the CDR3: TGTGCCAGCAGTGAAGGACAGGACACCGGGGAGCTGTTTTTT. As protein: CASSEGQDTGELFF.

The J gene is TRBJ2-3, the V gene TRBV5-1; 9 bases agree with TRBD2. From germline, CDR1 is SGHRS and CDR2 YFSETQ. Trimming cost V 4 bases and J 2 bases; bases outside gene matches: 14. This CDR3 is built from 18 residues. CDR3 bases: TGCGCCAGCAGCATGGCCCAGAGACTAGCGGCAACCACAGATACGCAGTATTTT. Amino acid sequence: CASSMAQRLAATTDTQYF.

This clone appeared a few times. The CDR3: CASSPGTGSGPGYTF. CDR3 sequence (DNA): TGTGCCAGCAGCCCGGGAACAGGGAGCGGGCCAGGCTACACCTTC. This sequence joins TRBV5-6 and TRBJ1-2, with D perhaps TRBD1 (6 bases). The V gene's germline CDR1 is SGHDT and CDR2 YYEEEE. With 4 bases removed from V and 8 bases from J, the gap between germline ends came to 21 bases. There are 15 residues in the CDR3.

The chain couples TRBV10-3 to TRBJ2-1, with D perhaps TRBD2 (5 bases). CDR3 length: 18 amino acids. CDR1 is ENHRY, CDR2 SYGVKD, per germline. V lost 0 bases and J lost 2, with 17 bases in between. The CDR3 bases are TGTGCCATCAGTGAGTCCTCCGGCGGGTCCGCGGCCTACAATGAGCAGTTCTTC. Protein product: CAISESSGGSAAYNEQFF.

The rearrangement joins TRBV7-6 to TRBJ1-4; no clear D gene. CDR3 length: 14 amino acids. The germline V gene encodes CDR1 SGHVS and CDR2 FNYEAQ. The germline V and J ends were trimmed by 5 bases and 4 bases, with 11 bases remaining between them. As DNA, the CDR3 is TGTGCCAGCAGCCCGAACCATTTTAATGAAAAACTGTTTTTT. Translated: CASSPNHFNEKLFF.

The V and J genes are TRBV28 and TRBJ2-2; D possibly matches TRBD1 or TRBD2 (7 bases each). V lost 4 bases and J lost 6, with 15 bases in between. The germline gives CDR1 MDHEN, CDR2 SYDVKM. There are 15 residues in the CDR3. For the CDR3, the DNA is TGTGCCAGCAGTTCTCGACAGGGAGGGGCCGGGGAGCTGTTTTTT. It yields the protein CASSSRQGGAGELFF.

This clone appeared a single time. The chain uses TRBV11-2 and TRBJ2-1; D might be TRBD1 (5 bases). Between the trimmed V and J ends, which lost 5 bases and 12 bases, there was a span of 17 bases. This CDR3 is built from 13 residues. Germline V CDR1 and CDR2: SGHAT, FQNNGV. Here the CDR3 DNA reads TGTGCCAGCAGCCCCCAGGGTCCCCAGGGGCAGTTCTTC. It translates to CASSPQGPQGQFF.

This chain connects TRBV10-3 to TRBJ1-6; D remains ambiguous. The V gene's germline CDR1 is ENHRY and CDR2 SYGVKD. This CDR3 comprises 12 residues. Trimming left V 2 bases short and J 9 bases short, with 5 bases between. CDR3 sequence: CAISEGVSPLHF. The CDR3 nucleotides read TGTGCCATCAGTGAGGGGGTTTCACCCCTCCACTTT.

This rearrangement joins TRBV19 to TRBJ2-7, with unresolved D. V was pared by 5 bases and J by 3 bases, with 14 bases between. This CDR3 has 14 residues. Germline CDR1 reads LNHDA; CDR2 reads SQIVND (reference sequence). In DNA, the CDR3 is TGTGCCAGTAGTGAAGTCCCTCCTAACTACGAGCAGTACTTC. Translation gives CASSEVPPNYEQYF.